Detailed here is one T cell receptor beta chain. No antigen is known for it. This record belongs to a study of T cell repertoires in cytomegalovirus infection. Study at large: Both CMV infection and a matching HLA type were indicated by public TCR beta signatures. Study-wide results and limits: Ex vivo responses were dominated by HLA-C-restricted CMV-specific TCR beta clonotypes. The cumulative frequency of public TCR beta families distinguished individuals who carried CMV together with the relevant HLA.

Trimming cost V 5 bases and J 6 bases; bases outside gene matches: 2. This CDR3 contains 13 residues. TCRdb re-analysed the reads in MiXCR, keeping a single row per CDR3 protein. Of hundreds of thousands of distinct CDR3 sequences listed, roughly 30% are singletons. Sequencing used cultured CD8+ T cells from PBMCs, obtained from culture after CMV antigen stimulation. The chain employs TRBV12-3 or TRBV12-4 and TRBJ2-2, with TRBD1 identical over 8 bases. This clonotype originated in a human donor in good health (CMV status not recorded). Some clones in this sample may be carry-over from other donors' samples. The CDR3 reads CASSDRGPGELFF. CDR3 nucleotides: TGTGCCAGCAGTGACAGGGGTCCCGGGGAGCTGTTTTTT.